This note documents a single TCR beta chain sequence. These data come from a study of blood T cells in healthy people across ages. Sample donors were healthy Caucasian individuals that came from Russia, aged about 6 to 100. A second about 7 to 12 cycle PCR used barcoded and J-beta primers. TCRdb independently ran MiXCR on the 5' RACE reads; one entry per CDR3 protein. Of about 1.4 million distinct CDR3 sequences listed, around 55% are singletons. CDR1 MDHEN and CDR2 SYDVKM come from the germline V gene. The CDR3 sequence is 15 residues long. Trimming removed 3 bases at V and 0 bases at J, with 6 bases between.

This receptor was identified in a man aged 18 to 30 in good health. The V gene is TRBV28, the J gene TRBJ1-6, with unresolved D. The sequenced sample was blood. CDR3 DNA: TGTGCCAGCAGTTTGTACACCTCCTATAATTCACCCCTCCACTTT. Protein: CASSLYTSYNSPLHF.